The clone carrying this TCR beta chain was counted between two and nine times. Antigen specificity is unknown. This sample is part of a study of cytomegalovirus exposure and HLA in healthy donors. Per germline, CDR1 SGHRS and CDR2 YFSETQ. This CDR3 has 17 residues. V lost 3 bases, J lost 6 bases, and 7 bases stayed unmatched. A multiplex PCR was run with 60 Vbeta primers and 13 Jbeta primers. Repertoires were generated with immunoSEQ multiplex PCR, while TCRdb's copy carries only in-frame clones and drops some. The table has some 80,000 clones, over 75% seen once. Healthy individuals who donated bone marrow served as the donors. Study-wide points: Usually a TCR sequence was rare, but some public TCRs were found in many donors. Several of the most significant clusters appeared, in a later analysis, to be linked to common viral pathogens. With later analysis, a missense DCLRE1C variant became linked to TCR beta V- and J-gene trimming.

The source of this sequence is a man aged 45-65 years in good health and CMV-seronegative. Sample: PBMCs. This chain uses TRBV5-1 with TRBJ2-1, with 15 bases fitting TRBD2. CDR3 sequence (DNA): TGCGCCAGCAGCTGGGGACTAGCGGGGGGCTATCTCAATGAGCAGTTCTTC. This gives the protein CASSWGLAGGYLNEQFF.